The rows below give T cell receptor beta chains drawn from one sample of a study of cytomegalovirus exposure and HLA in healthy donors. Profiled with immunoSEQ multiplex PCR; TCRdb holds only in-frame clones, not every one. The data show some 150,000 clones, with roughly 79% seen just once and roughly 1.2% held by the top ten. Sequencing was carried out using PBMCs. Source of these receptors: a woman aged 45-60 years in good health and CMV-seronegative. Each CDR3 is given with its conserved first and last residue. The D gene is left open where the match is weak. A clone size is listed for some rows: how often the clone was seen (once, few, many), or a class if it is expanded.

d_gene	v_gene	j_gene	abundance	CDR3aa	CDR3nt
TRBD1	TRBV4-1	TRBJ2-1	-	CASSQAGQGTYNEQFF	TGCGCCAGCAGCCAAGCTGGACAGGGGACCTACAATGAGCAGTTCTTC
-	TRBV28	TRBJ2-3	-	CASSSVQGGRSTDTQYF	TGTGCCAGCAGTTCGGTACAGGGAGGGAGGAGCACAGATACGCAGTATTTT
-	TRBV30	TRBJ1-2	-	CAYPRPQGGYTF	TGTGCCTACCCCCGACCGCAGGGTGGCTACACCTTC
TRBD1	TRBV7-2	TRBJ2-5	-	CASGGTGGETQYF	TGTGCCAGCGGGGGGACAGGGGGGGAGACCCAGTACTTC
-	TRBV27	TRBJ1-1	-	CASSLGRGVRTEAFF	TGTGCCAGCAGTTTAGGGCGGGGGGTTAGGACTGAAGCTTTCTTT
-	TRBV6-6	TRBJ1-3	few	CASRPPGESGNTIYF	TGTGCCAGCAGACCCCCAGGGGAATCTGGAAACACCATATATTTT
-	TRBV15	TRBJ2-1	-	CATSRDRSSEQFF	TGTGCCACCAGCAGAGATCGAAGTAGTGAGCAGTTCTTC
TRBD2	TRBV7-9	TRBJ2-7	-	CASSLWLAGGEQYF	TGTGCCAGCAGCTTGTGGCTAGCGGGAGGCGAGCAGTACTTC
-	TRBV6-5	TRBJ1-4	-	CASITGRDNEKLFF	TGTGCCAGCATCACGGGGAGAGATAATGAAAAACTGTTTTTT
-	TRBV7-9	TRBJ2-7	-	CASSPRGARYEQYF	TGTGCCAGCAGCCCGCGGGGCGCACGCTACGAGCAGTACTTC
TRBD1	TRBV19	TRBJ2-7	-	CASSSPGQGTYEQYF	TGTGCCAGTAGTTCCCCCGGACAGGGGACCTACGAGCAGTACTTC
TRBD1	TRBV28	TRBJ1-2	-	CASSLRGGQGNYGYTF	TGTGCCAGCAGTTTAAGAGGAGGACAGGGGAACTATGGCTACACCTTC
TRBD1	TRBV4-1	TRBJ2-3	-	CASSQGTGLVDTQYF	TGCGCCAGCAGCCAGGGGACAGGTTTAGTAGATACGCAGTATTTT
-	TRBV5-6	TRBJ2-6	few	CASSWTSSGANVLTF	TGTGCCAGCAGCTGGACATCTTCTGGGGCCAACGTCCTGACTTTC
TRBD2	TRBV15	TRBJ2-7	-	CATSTGTSGYEQYF	TGTGCCACCAGCACCGGGACTAGCGGCTACGAGCAGTACTTC
-	TRBV14	TRBJ2-6	-	CASSGPRDRPSSGANVLTF	TGTGCCAGCAGCGGACCGAGAGACAGGCCCTCCTCTGGGGCCAACGTCCTGACTTTC
-	TRBV28	TRBJ1-5	-	CASGRVAGGFRHF	TGTGCCAGCGGGAGGGTGGCAGGCGGGTTCAGACATTTT
TRBD2	TRBV9	TRBJ2-1	-	CASSQGVAGGRSEQFF	TGTGCCAGCAGCCAAGGGGTGGCGGGGGGGCGGAGTGAGCAGTTCTTC
-	TRBV7-9	TRBJ2-3	-	CASSGGTLVSTDTQYF	TGTGCCAGCAGCGGAGGGACTCTAGTTAGCACAGATACGCAGTATTTT
-	TRBV7-2	TRBJ2-5	-	CASQRGQPQETQYF	TGTGCCAGCCAGCGCGGACAGCCGCAAGAGACCCAGTACTTC
TRBD2	TRBV15	TRBJ2-2	-	CATSRGGRGGTGELFF	TGTGCCACCAGCAGAGGGGGGAGGGGCGGGACCGGGGAGCTGTTTTTT
-	TRBV2	TRBJ1-5	-	CASSATGSGYQPQHF	TGTGCCAGCAGTGCGACTGGCAGCGGTTATCAGCCCCAGCATTTT
-	TRBV5-4	TRBJ2-3	-	CASSFPMGQDTDTQYF	TGTGCCAGCAGCTTCCCAATGGGTCAGGACACAGATACGCAGTATTTT
-	TRBV9	TRBJ2-7	-	CASIDFPSTGQYF	TGTGCCAGCATCGACTTCCCCTCTACGGGGCAGTACTTC
TRBD2	TRBV16	TRBJ2-1	-	CASSPGVAGMNEQFF	TGTGCCAGCAGCCCAGGGGTAGCGGGAATGAATGAGCAGTTCTTC
TRBD2	TRBV27	TRBJ2-7	-	CASSFGGVAGEQYF	TGTGCCAGCAGTTTTGGGGGGGTAGCGGGCGAGCAGTACTTC
-	TRBV28	TRBJ2-2	-	CASSPLRSVRELFF	TGTGCCAGCAGTCCCCTGCGGTCGGTCAGGGAGCTGTTTTTT
TRBD1	TRBV5-4	TRBJ2-7	-	CASSQTGTYEQYF	TGTGCCAGCAGCCAGACAGGGACCTACGAGCAGTACTTC
-	TRBV9	TRBJ2-5	-	CASSVGGVSQETQYF	TGTGCCAGCAGCGTAGGCGGGGTGTCCCAAGAGACCCAGTACTTC
TRBD1	TRBV2	TRBJ1-5	-	CASSAPGGRYNQPQHF	TGTGCCAGCAGTGCCCCAGGGGGACGGTACAATCAGCCCCAGCATTTT
TRBD2	TRBV13	TRBJ2-3	-	CASSLGGSGGDTQYF	TGTGCCAGCAGCTTAGGAGGGAGCGGGGGAGATACGCAGTATTTT
-	TRBV2	TRBJ1-6	-	CASSDMEFYYNSPLHF	TGTGCCAGCAGTGATATGGAGTTCTATTATAATTCACCCCTCCACTTT
-	TRBV28	TRBJ1-2	-	CASSAGAYGYTF	TGTGCCAGCAGTGCTGGAGCCTATGGCTACACCTTC
-	TRBV14	TRBJ1-2	-	CASRGSGLAYGYTF	TGTGCCAGCAGGGGATCCGGATTAGCGTATGGCTACACCTTC
-	TRBV7-9	TRBJ2-7	-	CASRTQSYEQYF	TGTGCCAGCAGGACACAGTCCTACGAGCAGTACTTC
TRBD1	TRBV5-5	TRBJ1-5	few	CASSLGQGDVPQHF	TGTGCCAGCAGCCTGGGACAGGGAGACGTGCCCCAGCATTTT
TRBD1	TRBV2	TRBJ1-2	-	CASSDQGANYGYTF	TGTGCCAGCAGTGACCAGGGGGCTAACTATGGCTACACCTTC
-	TRBV5-5	TRBJ1-2	-	CASSFSSYYYGYTF	TGTGCCAGCAGCTTTAGCAGCTACTACTATGGCTACACCTTC
TRBD2	TRBV4-1	TRBJ2-1	once	CASSPGTSGSRSYNEQFF	TGCGCCAGCAGCCCCGGGACTAGCGGGAGCCGCTCCTACAATGAGCAGTTCTTC
-	TRBV19	TRBJ1-5	once	CASTDSSSSNQPQHF	TGTGCCAGTACCGACAGCTCCTCTTCCAATCAGCCCCAGCATTTT
TRBD1	TRBV18	TRBJ2-1	few	CASSPRTGGNEQFF	TGTGCCAGCTCACCCCGGACAGGGGGCAATGAGCAGTTCTTC
TRBD2	TRBV5-4	TRBJ2-6	-	CASTSPGRGSSGANVLTF	TGTGCCAGCACCTCGCCCGGGAGGGGGAGCTCTGGGGCCAACGTCCTGACTTTC
TRBD1	TRBV27	TRBJ2-2	-	CASSFWTGGNTGELFF	TGTGCCAGCAGTTTCTGGACAGGGGGCAACACCGGGGAGCTGTTTTTT
-	TRBV6-5	TRBJ1-3	-	CASSYSAAGTGNTIYF	TGTGCCAGCAGTTACTCCGCAGCGGGTACTGGAAACACCATATATTTT
-	TRBV19	TRBJ1-5	-	CASSIPRANQPQHF	TGTGCCAGTAGTATCCCCAGGGCCAATCAGCCCCAGCATTTT